The 11 T cell receptor beta chains reported below all come from one sample, sequenced in a study of beta chain features in type 1 diabetes. cDNA synthesis used the whole RNA isolate, giving expressed TCRB sequences. Using immunoSEQ multiplex PCR, the repertoire was profiled, and TCRdb retains in-frame clones only, with some absent. The data show 160,000 or so clones, 11% seen once. Sequenced sample: central memory CD4+ T cells from blood. The receptors derive from a man aged 18-30 years in good health.

The chain uses TRBV27 and TRBJ2-6, with D uncertain. V lost 7 bases to trimming and J lost 0 bases, with 25 bases between them. This CDR3 spans 20 amino acids. CDR1 and CDR2 (germline): MNHEY, SMNVEV (reference sequence). CDR3 DNA: TGTGCCAGCAAACCCCGGCCAGTTCTATCGGGTCACTCTGGGGCCAACGTCCTGACTTTC. Amino acid sequence: CASKPRPVLSGHSGANVLTF.

This chain joins TRBV4-3 and TRBJ2-6; no clear D. CDR3 length: 15 residues. The ends were cut back, 1 base at V and 1 base at J, with 5 bases in the middle. Looked up from germline, CDR1 is LGHNA and CDR2 is YSLEER. Here the CDR3 reads CASSQVGSGANVLTF. In nucleotides, the CDR3 is TGCGCCAGCAGCCAAGTAGGTTCTGGGGCCAACGTCCTGACTTTC.

This clone was seen only a few times. The chain is built from TRBV2 and TRBJ2-7; 9 nucleotides match TRBD2. The J segment lost 2 bases and the V segment lost 6 bases, leaving 5 bases of the junction unmatched. This CDR3 is built from 14 residues. From germline, CDR1 is SNHLY and CDR2 FYNNEI. CDR3 region: CASRGGGGTYEQYF. The CDR3 nucleotides read TGTGCCAGCAGAGGCGGGGGGGGCACCTACGAGCAGTACTTC.

The rearrangement joins TRBV4-3 to TRBJ2-7; perhaps TRBD1 as D (6 bases). CDR3 length: 13 residues. V was clipped by 4 bases and J by 2 bases, with 9 bases between them. Per the germline V gene, CDR1 is LGHNA and CDR2 is YSLEER. The CDR3 coding sequence is TGCGCCAGCAGCCCCGGGACAACCTACGAGCAGTACTTC. The encoded protein is CASSPGTTYEQYF.

This clone was seen only a few times. The chain recombines TRBV5-1 with TRBJ2-1; perhaps TRBD1 as D (6 bases). Germline V gives CDR1 SGHRS, CDR2 YFSETQ. V dropped 3 bases and J dropped 4 bases, with 14 bases sitting between them. This CDR3 has 15 amino acids. The CDR3, as DNA: TGCGCCAGCAGCTCCCAGGGGTCAGGGTACAATGAGCAGTTCTTC. This codes for CASSSQGSGYNEQFF. The variable domain in full, completed from reference TRBV5-1 and TRBJ2-1, reads KAGVTQTPRYLIKTRGQQVTLSCSPISGHRSVSWYQQTPGQGLQFLFEYFSETQRNKGNFPGRFSGRQFSNSRSEMNVSTLELGDSALYLCASSSQGSGYNEQFFGPGTRLTVL.

This rearrangement joins TRBV6-5 to TRBJ1-2; D gene ambiguous. This CDR3 region has 14 residues. Germline V gene lookup returns CDR1 MNHEY and CDR2 SVGAGI. The V and J ends lost 4 bases and 2 bases respectively, with 11 bases between them. CDR3 DNA sequence: TGTGCCAGCAGTTCTCTCTATTCCAACTATGGCTACACCTTC. Residues: CASSSLYSNYGYTF.

The chain couples TRBV7-3 to TRBJ2-1, with 8 positions matching TRBD2. The germline gives CDR1 SGHTA, CDR2 FQGTGA. The V segment lost 0 bases and the J segment 6 bases; nucleotides outside the gene matches: 1. The CDR3 runs to 14 residues. The CDR3 coding sequence is TGTGCCAGCAGCTTAACCGGGACTAGCAATGAGCAGTTCTTC. The encoded protein is CASSLTGTSNEQFF.

The V call is TRBV11-2, the J call TRBJ1-2, with 7 bases matching TRBD1. Per the germline V gene, CDR1 is SGHAT and CDR2 is FQNNGV. After removal of 4 bases from V and 4 bases from J, the junction contained 6 bases not matched to a gene. The CDR3 spans 14 residues. The CDR3 loop reads CASSSDRVFYGYTF. The CDR3 DNA reads as TGTGCCAGCAGCTCCGACAGGGTGTTCTATGGCTACACCTTC.

The chain employs TRBV28 and TRBJ1-2, with 11 positions matching TRBD1. This CDR3 contains 16 residues. The germline gives CDR1 MDHEN, CDR2 SYDVKM. V gave up 7 bases and J gave up 6 bases; unmatched junction bases: 13. The chain's CDR3 is CASTISGGQGANGYTF. In DNA form, the CDR3 reads TGTGCCAGCACGATAAGCGGAGGACAGGGGGCGAATGGCTACACCTTC.

The V gene is TRBV12-5, the J gene TRBJ2-1, with 9 positions matching TRBD1. V lost 7 bases, J lost 10 bases, and 14 bases stayed unmatched. The germline V gene has CDR1 LGHNT and CDR2 FRNRAP. This CDR3 spans 15 amino acids. The CDR3 sequence: CASAPGTGFTGEQFF. The CDR3 nucleotides are TGTGCTAGTGCCCCCGGGACAGGGTTTACGGGGGAGCAGTTCTTC.

V and J are TRBV5-4 and TRBJ2-3; 8 nucleotides line up with TRBD1. The CDR3 runs 15 residues. Germline V gene data show CDR1 as SGHNT and CDR2 as YYREEE (reference sequence). The trim removed 3 bases at V and 4 bases at J, leaving 7 bases unmatched. This chain's CDR3 is CASSSTGEVADTQYF. In nucleotides, the CDR3 is TGTGCCAGCAGCTCGACAGGGGAAGTCGCAGATACGCAGTATTTT.